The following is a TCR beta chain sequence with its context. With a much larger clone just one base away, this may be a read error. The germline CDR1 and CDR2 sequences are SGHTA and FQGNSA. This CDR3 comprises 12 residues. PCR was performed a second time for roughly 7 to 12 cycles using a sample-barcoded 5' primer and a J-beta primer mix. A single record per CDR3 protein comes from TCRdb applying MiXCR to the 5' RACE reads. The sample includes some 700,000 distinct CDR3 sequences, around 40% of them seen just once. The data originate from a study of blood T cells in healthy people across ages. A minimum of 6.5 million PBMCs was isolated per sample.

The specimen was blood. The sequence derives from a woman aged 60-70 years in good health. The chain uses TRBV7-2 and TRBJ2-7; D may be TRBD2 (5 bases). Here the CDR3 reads CASSLTGIEHYF. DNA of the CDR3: TGTGCCAGCAGTTTGACGGGAATCGAGCACTACTTC.